This TCR beta chain is from a study of metastatic and nonmetastatic thyroid tumors. Every patient was untreated before thyroid surgery. Concerning this clone itself: Its antigen is unidentified.

In the original processing: Between-group CDR3 differences, defined by clinicopathological status, yielded a distant-metastasis classifier for papillary thyroid cancer. With MiXCR, TCRdb called clones anew from the PCR reads. V and J calls and clone size were set by TCRdb, not the authors. The sample holds about 21,000 clones, about 30% seen once. The CDR3 length is 14 residues. The ends were cut back, 1 base at V and 6 bases at J, with 10 bases in the middle. Points from the study as a whole: The reported finding was significantly higher TCR beta diversity in malignant thyroid tumors relative to benign nodules, in blood and tumor.

This chain links TRBV12-3 or TRBV12-4 with TRBJ2-1; D gene ambiguous. Sequenced sample: blood. This clonotype was obtained from a female donor with papillary thyroid cancer or a benign thyroid nodule (not recorded which). Some clones in this sample may be carry-over from other donors' samples. The CDR3 protein is CASSLGGIGNEQFF. The CDR3 nucleotides read TGTGCCAGCAGTTTAGGTGGGATTGGCAATGAGCAGTTCTTC.